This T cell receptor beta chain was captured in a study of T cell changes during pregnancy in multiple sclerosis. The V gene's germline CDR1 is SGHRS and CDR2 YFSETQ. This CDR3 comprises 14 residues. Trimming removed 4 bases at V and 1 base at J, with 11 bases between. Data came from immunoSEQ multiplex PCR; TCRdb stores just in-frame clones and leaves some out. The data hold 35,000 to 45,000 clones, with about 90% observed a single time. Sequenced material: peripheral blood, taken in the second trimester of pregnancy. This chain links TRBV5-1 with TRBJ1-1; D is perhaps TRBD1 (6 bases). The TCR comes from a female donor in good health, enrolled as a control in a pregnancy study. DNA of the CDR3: TGCGCCAGCAGCACCGGACAGCCGAACACTGAAGCTTTCTTT. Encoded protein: CASSTGQPNTEAFF.